The following is a T cell receptor (beta chain) sequence with its context. This clone was seen a handful of times. Its binding antigen is unknown. No base-level quality is on record; no much larger clone is a single base apart. V has 2 bases trimmed and J has 7 bases trimmed; junction bases matching no gene number 10. From the cysteine up to the phenylalanine, the CDR3 has a length of 16 residues. Only CDR3 DNA remains: 48 bases, in frame from the first base. The germline V gene (reference sequence) specifies MNHNY as CDR1 and SVGAGI as CDR2. This sample is part of a study of blood T cell repertoires in COVID-19 (dated by TCRdb to 2020 to 2021). Notes on the research overall: Collaborator samples came from the United States, Italy and Spain and covered acute and convalescent phases of COVID-19. The prospective study material was composed of cDNA or gDNA derived from T cells, B-cell-depleted T cells, or PBMCs. The repertoires were made available in a free public database intended to serve as a resource for research on the immune response to SARS-CoV-2. Deeply sampled blood TCRbeta repertoires from subjects exposed to, actively infected with, or recovered from COVID-19 were included in the dataset. The samples were drawn from two sources: the first 160 participants of the ongoing ImmuneRACE study, and 950 to 1,500 subjects contributed by 6 global collaborators. HLA class I and class II types, where available, came from metadata supplied by the sample provider rather than from assay-based typing. Nearly every sample came with metadata listing a de-identified subject ID, COVID-19 status, age in years and sex. Results the study describes overall, beyond this receptor: How much clinical and demographic metadata was included differed by source and by participant, and the metadata was provided uncurated.

The immunoSEQ Assay, a bias-controlled multiplex PCR, was used to amplify TCRbeta CDR3 regions from genomic DNA. The original methods were these. Within the assay, amplification of reference gene primers was used to estimate how many nucleated cells each sample contained. Sequence reads were collapsed and filtered to measure the absolute abundance of every unique TCRbeta CDR3 rearrangement. For each sample, productive Simpson clonality was calculated as the square root of Simpson's diversity index over productive rearrangements. TCRdb obtained this table from immuneACCESS and retained in-frame rearrangements with V and J assigned. These tables miss some clones; where compared with another copy, unresolved V genes account for less than half of the shortfall, and the remainder is unexplained. D and trimming were read from the DNA, whereas the V and J calls and clone size are those reported in that table. A total of about 59,000 clones appear in this sample, around four fifths of them only once. The ten largest clones take up less than 20% of the sample.

Each collaborating institution followed its own protocols to collect whole blood in K2EDTA tubes. For TCRbeta analysis, collaborators shipped samples as frozen whole blood, isolated PBMCs, or DNA extracted from either of those sample types. The sample consisted of peripheral blood. The rearrangement combines TRBV6-6 with TRBJ2-1, with 8 bases aligning to TRBD2. The TCR comes from a woman between 50 and 59 years old with active or convalescent COVID-19. The DNA sequence is as follows: TGTGCCAGCAGTTACCTAGACGGGAGGGCCCGGAATGAGCAGTTCTTC. Translated, it reads CASSYLDGRARNEQFF.